This record looks at one TCR beta chain sequence and its context. Its antigen is unknown. The trim removed 1 base at V and 9 bases at J, leaving 14 bases unmatched. The CDR3 length is 17 residues. CDR1 is MGHRA, CDR2 YSYEKL, per germline. The data are from a study of OX40 agonist ivuxolimab in advanced cancers. Study information: As their treatment, patients were administered ivuxolimab, an agonistic anti-OX40 (CD134) antibody. Partial responses were observed in three patients, of whom one had hepatocellular carcinoma and two had cutaneous melanoma.

General study points: At 0.1 to 3.0 mg/kg and by week 6, clonal expansion occurred in CD4+ and CD8+ blood T cells.

The method was immunoSEQ multiplex PCR; TCRdb's version includes in-frame clones alone and lacks a portion of them. The table lists about 26,000 clones, under 80% of them singletons. The clonotype comes from an adult with an advanced solid tumor such as melanoma, head and neck, liver or kidney cancer. The chain uses TRBV4-1 and TRBJ2-1; 8 bases line up with TRBD2. Here the sequenced sample was CD4+ or CD8+ T cells sorted from blood, taken in a trial of the OX40 agonist ivuxolimab. The CDR3 is CASSQGLALMSLGEQFF. CDR3 DNA: TGCGCCAGCAGCCAAGGACTAGCGCTCATGTCGTTGGGTGAGCAGTTCTTC.